The entry that follows covers one T cell receptor beta chain sequence. The clone's antigen remains unknown. Base qualities are not at hand, and no much larger clone is one base apart. The healthy controls were volunteers from blood banks in Maryland, USA. For unsorted PBMC libraries, 2 million PBMCs were used after storage in RNAlater at -80 degrees C until RNA extraction. PBMCs were separated from peripheral blood using Ficoll-Hypaque density gradient centrifugation and then cryopreserved in liquid nitrogen. The data originate from a study of neurological immune-mediated disorders (dated by TCRdb to the late 2010s). Regarding the complete study: The study compared peripheral blood TCR-beta repertoires of HTLV-I-associated myelopathy (HAM/TSP) patients, multiple sclerosis patients and healthy controls using UMI-based sequencing. The 100 to 110 TCR-beta libraries covered PBMC samples along with longitudinal samples, technical triplicates, and paired sorted CD4+ and CD8+ T-cell subsets. The cohort was made up of about 66 subjects, consisting of 15 or so HAM/TSP patients, approximately 35 multiple sclerosis patients and around 20 healthy controls. The research as a whole found: The highest TCR clonal expansion was observed in HAM/TSP patients, whereas the lowest was observed in MS patients, even when compared with healthy controls. Across subjects, expanded clones never shared an identical CDR3 amino acid sequence, which suggests that the TCR-beta repertoires in every group were private.

The CDR3 holds 14 amino acids from the cysteine to the phenylalanine. Of all the DNA, just the CDR3 is kept, 42 bases in frame from base 1. CDR1 and CDR2 are read off the germline V gene (reference sequence) as SEHNR and FQNEAQ. V is cut by 5 bases and J by 7 bases, and the space between the germline ends is 15 bases. To synthesize cDNA, template-switch 5'RACE was performed with a primer carrying a 10-nucleotide random unique molecular identifier so that each TCR transcript was tagged. Every sequencing run yielded over 160 million TCR-beta sequences covering 15-18 subjects. The RNeasy kit was used for extraction of total RNA. Using the KAPA Real-time Library Amplification kit, TCR-beta VDJ regions were amplified with primers for the TCR constant region and the 5'RACE anchor. A first PCR added sample indexes and Illumina adaptors, and a second PCR then raised library yield. After purification with Ampure beads, the TCR product of roughly 650 bp was size-selected on a 2% E-gel SizeSelection system. Library quality was checked on a Bioanalyzer, concentration was measured with Qubit, and libraries were quantified with the Kapa Library Quantification kit before pooling. An Illumina HiSeq 2500 sequenced the libraries paired-end 2 x 150 bp. To increase sequence diversity, about 25-31% phiX was spiked into each library pool. As for the authors' bioinformatics: The quality-filtered reads were processed with the UMI-based MiGEC pipeline, whose error correction step removed more than 80% of the raw TCR sequences. VDJ genes were aligned to IMGT germline references, and each clonotype was defined by a unique CDR3 amino acid sequence together with V-J genes. Clonal expansion, Shannon diversity and CDR3 relatedness were evaluated with VDJtools (CalcPairwiseDistances, ClusterSamples), while phylogenetic trees were built in CLCbio workbench. A clone was classed as expanded if it had 8 or more unique UMIs, a cutoff based on coefficient-of-variation modelling across technical triplicates. TCRdb trimmed the raw reads at Q25, called clones with MiXCR and kept productive beta chains. Each CDR3 protein appears once, grouped with its most common genes and DNA. In this record, the V and J calls reflect TCRdb's handling and not the investigators' own analysis. The sample table holds tens of thousands of distinct CDR3 sequences, of which roughly 17% were seen once. Approximately 15% of the sample is held by the ten biggest clonotypes.

This chain joins TRBV7-9 to TRBJ2-1, with a tentative D gene TRBD2 over 8 matching bases. Sequencing was carried out using PBMCs. The TCR comes from a woman aged 40 to 55 in good health. The CDR3 reads as follows: CASSPGGGKNEQFF. The DNA reads TGTGCCAGCAGCCCGGGAGGGGGCAAAAATGAGCAGTTCTTC.